The 26 T cell receptor beta chains below all came from one sample that was sequenced in a study of CD8 T cells in ankylosing spondylitis. MiXCR, applied by TCRdb to the 5' RACE reads, yields one record per CDR3 protein. The profile shows 180,000 or so distinct CDR3 sequences, around 10% of them singletons. Input material: blood, either unsorted or a sorted T cell fraction (not recorded which). These receptors all stem from a male donor with ankylosing spondylitis or in good health (not recorded which).

This clonotype has only a few counts. The gene calls are TRBV19 and TRBJ1-1; 7 bases fit TRBD1. CDR3 length: 14 residues. The V gene end was trimmed by 3 bases and the J gene end by 2 bases; junction bases not matched to a gene: 3. Germline V gene sequence: CDR1 LNHDA, CDR2 SQIVND (reference sequence). CDR3 sequence: CASSINRGNTEAFF. CDR3 DNA sequence: TGTGCCAGTAGTATTAACAGGGGAAACACTGAAGCTTTCTTT.

This clonotype was seen repeatedly, ten times or more. The chain uses TRBV12-3 or TRBV12-4 and TRBJ2-2; D is unresolved. The CDR3 loop spans 12 amino acids. Trimming cost V 5 bases and J 5 bases, with 6 bases left between them. The CDR3 protein is CASSRETGELFF. The DNA for the CDR3 is TGTGCCAGCAGTCGAGAAACCGGGGAGCTGTTTTTT.

Note on this clonotype: Given a much more abundant clone one base away, this may be a read error. CDR3 nucleotides: TGTGCCTGCAGCCTAGGGAAGCGGGGGGGCACAGATACGCAGTATTTT. Translation gives CACSLGKRGGTDTQYF. This chain joins TRBV7-2 and TRBJ2-3; 9 bases match TRBD2. There are 16 residues in the CDR3. CDR1 is SGHTA and CDR2 is FQGNSA in the germline V gene.

This clonotype was seen many times. The V call is TRBV12-3 or TRBV12-4, the J call TRBJ2-7; no clear D gene. This CDR3 has 13 residues. V was shortened by 2 bases and J by 5 bases, with 10 bases between the two germline ends. CDR3 protein: CASSLSQANEQYF. The CDR3 bases are TGTGCCAGCAGTTTAAGTCAGGCTAACGAGCAGTACTTC.

V gene TRBV6-5 combines with J gene TRBJ2-2; D might be TRBD2 (6 bases). Germline V gives CDR1 MNHEY, CDR2 SVGAGI. The CDR3 length is 15 residues. Trimming left V 4 bases short and J 7 bases short, with 16 bases between. CDR3 amino acids: CASSSSRVGGGELFF. The CDR3 region has the DNA TGTGCCAGCAGTTCTTCTAGGGTGGGAGGCGGGGAGCTGTTTTTT.

In this sample, this clonotype turned up many times. CDR3 nucleotide sequence: TGCAGCGTTGCCGGGGGTCAGCAGCCCCAGCATTTT. Protein: CSVAGGQQPQHF. The chain joins TRBV29-1 to TRBJ1-5; possible D gene TRBD1, 5 bases. Germline-derived CDR1 and CDR2 are SQVTM and ANQGSEA. The CDR3 consists of 12 residues. V lost 4 bases and J 7 bases, leaving 11 bases between the germline ends.

This clonotype has a count of ten or more. The rearrangement joins TRBV9 to TRBJ1-2; a possible D gene is TRBD1 (5 bases). The CDR3 is 16 amino acids. The ends were cut back, 4 bases at V and 4 bases at J, with 20 bases in the middle. CDR1 is SGDLS, CDR2 YYNGEE, per germline. In DNA form, the CDR3 reads TGTGCCAGCAGCCCCGAAATTGGGGGGTTGGGCTATGGCTACACCTTC. This translates into CASSPEIGGLGYGYTF.

The V call is TRBV6-2 or TRBV6-3, the J call TRBJ2-3, with D possibly matching TRBD2 (5 bases). This CDR3 has 19 residues. Trimming took off 3 bases at V and 9 bases at J, with 31 bases between the two ends. CDR1 MNHEY and CDR2 SVGEGT come from the germline V gene. The CDR3 loop reads CASSYVGSYSIEGRATQYF. DNA for the CDR3: TGTGCCAGCAGTTATGTAGGCTCGTACTCAATTGAGGGTCGTGCCACGCAGTATTTT.

This clonotype was found many times. The V call is TRBV20-1, the J call TRBJ1-5; possibly TRBD1 for D (6 bases). This CDR3 is 13 amino acids long. Germline CDR1 DFQATT, CDR2 SNEGSKA (reference sequence). Trimming removed 3 bases from V and 0 bases from J, with 6 bases in between. CDR3 residues: CSASRGSNQPQHF. CDR3 nucleotide sequence: TGCAGTGCTAGCAGGGGTAGCAATCAGCCCCAGCATTTT.

This clonotype came up many times. CDR3 coding DNA: TGCAGTGCTAGATTGGTCGGGCAGCCCCAGCATTTT. This translates into CSARLVGQPQHF. The rearrangement uses TRBV20-1 and TRBJ1-5; D unclear. The germline V and J ends were trimmed by 2 bases and 7 bases, with 9 bases remaining between them. Germline V gives CDR1 DFQATT, CDR2 SNEGSKA (reference sequence). The CDR3 loop spans 12 amino acids.

This chain joins TRBV9 and TRBJ1-2, with D tentatively TRBD1 (5 bases). The V gene's germline CDR1 is SGDLS and CDR2 YYNGEE. The ends were cut back, 2 bases at V and 4 bases at J, with 15 bases in the middle. The CDR3 loop spans 15 amino acids. The CDR3 spells CASSVRDGEPYGYTF. CDR3 bases: TGTGCCAGCAGCGTCAGGGACGGGGAACCCTATGGCTACACCTTC.

This clonotype was counted between two and nine times. This sequence joins TRBV5-5 and TRBJ2-2; possibly TRBD2 for D (7 bases). CDR3 size: 17 residues. CDR1 and CDR2 (germline): SGHKS, YYEKEE (reference sequence). V gave up 4 bases and J gave up 6 bases, with 22 bases separating them. The CDR3 DNA reads TGTGCCAGCAGCGGGGGGCTAGCGGTAGTCGCTGCCGGGGAGCTGTTTTTT. Translated, it gives CASSGGLAVVAAGELFF.

This chain links TRBV12-5 with TRBJ1-1; D remains ambiguous. Trimming stripped 1 base from V and 0 bases from J, with 6 bases between. Looked up from germline, CDR1 is LGHNT and CDR2 is FRNRAP. The CDR3 consists of 14 residues. Here the CDR3 DNA reads TGTGCTAGTGGTTTGGGACATCTGAACACTGAAGCTTTCTTT. It yields the protein CASGLGHLNTEAFF.

CDR3 sequence (DNA): TGTGCCAGTAGTATCAGGCAGGGCTTGGGCAATCAGCCCCAGCATTTT. It is translated as CASSIRQGLGNQPQHF. The chain joins TRBV19 to TRBJ1-5; weak D call: TRBD1 (5 bases). Trimming removed 3 bases from V and 2 bases from J, with 14 bases in between. Germline CDR1 and CDR2: LNHDA and SQIVND (reference sequence). This CDR3 spans 16 amino acids.

This clonotype has at least ten counts. This chain uses TRBV13 with TRBJ2-1; maybe TRBD1 (5 bases). CDR1 and CDR2 from the germline V gene are PRHDT and FYEKMQ (reference sequence). Trimming shortened V by 5 bases and J by 6 bases, and 14 bases separated the two germline ends. The CDR3 covers 14 residues. CDR3 DNA sequence: TGTGCCAGCAGCGACAGACTGACGGTCAATGAGCAGTTCTTC. This gives the protein CASSDRLTVNEQFF.

This clonotype showed up many times. The chain has TRBV6-2 or TRBV6-3 and TRBJ2-2; no clear D gene. Trimming stripped 0 bases from V and 7 bases from J, with 12 bases between. In germline, CDR1 is MNHEY, CDR2 SVGEGT. This CDR3 is 15 amino acids long. For the CDR3, the DNA is TGTGCCAGCAGTTACTCGAGTTCAGCGCTCGGGGAGCTGTTTTTT. Translated, it gives CASSYSSSALGELFF.

In this sample, this clonotype turned up a few times. This chain links TRBV11-2 with TRBJ2-3, with D uncertain. The CDR3 loop spans 14 amino acids. Germline CDR1 reads SGHAT; CDR2 reads FQNNGV. V was cut by 1 base and J by 0 bases, with 5 bases left in between. The CDR3 region has the DNA TGTGCCAGCAGCTTAGTGGCTAGCACAGATACGCAGTATTTT. Amino acid sequence: CASSLVASTDTQYF.

This clonotype has at least ten counts. CDR3 region: CASSVRVLMNTEAFF. The CDR3 coding sequence is TGTGCCAGCAGTGTCCGGGTTCTCATGAACACTGAAGCTTTCTTT. The chain couples TRBV6-1 to TRBJ1-1; the D is unclear. V gave up 4 bases and J gave up 0 bases, with 12 bases separating them. CDR3 length equals 15 residues. Per germline, CDR1 MNHNS and CDR2 SASEGT.

This chain connects TRBV7-9 to TRBJ2-1; D may correspond to TRBD1 or TRBD2 (5 bases each). Trimming cost V 4 bases and J 8 bases, with 21 bases left between them. The CDR3 is 16 amino acids. Looked up from germline, CDR1 is SEHNR and CDR2 is FQNEAQ (reference sequence). The CDR3 loop is CASSSRRVGARDEQFF. CDR3 DNA sequence: TGTGCCAGCAGCTCCCGCAGGGTCGGGGCGCGCGATGAGCAGTTCTTC.

This clonotype was picked up many times. V and J are TRBV6-5 and TRBJ1-5; D is possibly TRBD1 (5 bases). This CDR3 comprises 16 residues. Germline values: CDR1 MNHEY, CDR2 SVGAGI. V dropped 4 bases and J dropped 0 bases, with 13 bases sitting between them. In nucleotides, the CDR3 is TGTGCCAGCAGTTCACGGGACGCGGGTAGCAATCAGCCCCAGCATTTT. Translating gives CASSSRDAGSNQPQHF.

Ten or more counts support this clonotype. V is TRBV5-1 and J is TRBJ2-7; D uncertain. CDR1 and CDR2 from the germline V gene are SGHRS and YFSETQ. This CDR3 has 13 amino acids. Between the trimmed V and J ends, which lost 0 bases and 2 bases, there was a span of 6 bases. The CDR3 protein is CASSLEDAYEQYF. In DNA form, the CDR3 reads TGCGCCAGCAGCTTGGAGGATGCCTACGAGCAGTACTTC.

This clonotype was counted ten times or more. DNA of the CDR3: TGTGCCAGCAGCAAGGGGGGCAGGGGGAACACTGAAGCTTTCTTT. Its protein is CASSKGGRGNTEAFF. The chain links TRBV21-1 to TRBJ1-1; TRBD1 is the table's D call and was not checked against the DNA. TRBV21-1 represents a pseudogene. The CDR3 loop spans 15 amino acids.

A few counts support this clonotype. The chain employs TRBV7-9 and TRBJ2-1; a possible D gene is TRBD1 (5 bases). The CDR3 sequence is 14 residues long. The V gene lost 6 bases and the J gene lost 5 bases, with 14 bases spanning the gap. The germline gives CDR1 SEHNR, CDR2 FQNEAQ (reference sequence). The CDR3 DNA is TGTGCCAGCAGTTCCGGGCTAGGGGACAATGAGCAGTTCTTC. Residues: CASSSGLGDNEQFF.

This clonotype has ten or more counts. The V gene is TRBV12-3 or TRBV12-4, the J gene TRBJ1-2, with 7 bases lining up with TRBD1. The CDR3 runs 15 residues. V shed 5 bases, J shed 2 bases, and the junction held 8 bases outside the gene matches. DNA of the CDR3: TGTGCCAGCAGTACGACAGGGAAGAACAACTATGGCTACACCTTC. Translated, it gives CASSTTGKNNYGYTF.

This clonotype has a count of ten or more. The rearrangement joins TRBV7-8 to TRBJ2-5; D unresolved. The germline gives CDR1 SGHVS, CDR2 FQNEAQ. Between the trimmed V and J ends, which lost 0 bases and 5 bases, there was a span of 13 bases. The CDR3 totals 15 residues. CDR3 in DNA: TGTGCCAGCAGCTTAGCGGAGATAGATGGGGAGACCCAGTACTTC. Protein: CASSLAEIDGETQYF. Looking up the rest from reference TRBV7-8 and TRBJ2-5 gives the full variable domain: GAGVSQSPRYKVAKRGQDVALRCDPISGHVSLFWYQQALGQGPEFLTYFQNEAQLDKSGLPSDRFFAERPEGSVSTLKIQRTQQEDSAVYLCASSLAEIDGETQYFGPGTRLLVL.

The sample holds many counts of this clonotype. The V call is TRBV28, the J call TRBJ2-5; maybe TRBD1 (7 bases). The ends were cut back, 6 bases at V and 2 bases at J, with 10 bases in the middle. The germline V gene has CDR1 MDHEN and CDR2 SYDVKM. The CDR3 is 13 residues long. CDR3 coding DNA: TGTGCCAGCAGACAGGGGAGGCAAGAGACCCAGTACTTC. Amino acids: CASRQGRQETQYF.